This entry lists 11 T cell receptor beta chains sequenced from one sample in a study of blood T cell repertoires in COVID-19. TCRdb's table, derived via immunoSEQ multiplex PCR, lists solely in-frame clones and lacks some. The repertoire includes 350,000 to 400,000 clones, around 90% of them detected once, and around 7% sits in the top ten. Sequencing was performed on peripheral blood. The receptor source for this set is a man between 18 and 29 years old with active or convalescent COVID-19.

This sequence joins TRBV18 and TRBJ1-4; D is unresolved. This CDR3 comprises 15 residues. CDR1 is KGHSH and CDR2 is LQKENI in the germline V gene. V shed 1 base and J shed 1 base, with 7 bases lying between them. The CDR3 bases are TGTGCCAGCTCACCACGGCCGGGAACTAATGAAAAACTGTTTTTT. It encodes CASSPRPGTNEKLFF.

This chain connects TRBV6-2 or TRBV6-3 to TRBJ1-5; 7 nucleotides line up with TRBD1. This CDR3 is built from 15 residues. V trimming: 5 bases; J trimming: 4 bases; junction bases outside the gene matches: 8. Per germline, CDR1 MNHEY and CDR2 SVGEGT. The CDR3 spells CASSGLGQSNQPQHF. The CDR3 DNA sequence: TGTGCCAGCAGTGGATTGGGACAGTCAAATCAGCCCCAGCATTTT.

The V call is TRBV3-1 (or the pseudogene TRBV3-2), the J call TRBJ2-7, with D uncertain. Germline assignment: CDR1 LGHDT and CDR2 YNNKEL (reference sequence). CDR3 length: 15 amino acids. V lost 0 bases to trimming and J lost 4 bases, with 13 bases between them. The CDR3, as DNA: TGTGCCAGCAGCCAAGAGATGCTAACGAAATACGAGCAGTACTTC. Amino acid sequence: CASSQEMLTKYEQYF.

V gene TRBV24-1 combines with J gene TRBJ1-1; no clear D. Trimming removed 7 bases at V and 1 base at J, with 9 bases between. In germline, CDR1 is KGHDR, CDR2 SFDVKD. The CDR3 runs 13 residues. The CDR3 protein is CATREGTNTEAFF. In DNA, the CDR3 is TGTGCCACCAGGGAGGGCACGAACACTGAAGCTTTCTTT.

A remark on this clone: A junction boundary mismatches the germline segment, possibly from a read error. The chain uses TRBV3-1 (or the pseudogene TRBV3-2) and TRBJ1-1; D is possibly TRBD1 (6 bases). Germline-derived CDR1 and CDR2 are LGHDT and YNNKEL (reference sequence). The CDR3 runs 12 residues. The CDR3 is CASSGGRAAEYF. In DNA form, the CDR3 reads TGTGCCAGCAGCGGGGGCCGGGCGGCAGAATACTTT.

V is TRBV7-9 and J is TRBJ1-2, with TRBD1 matching over 7 bases. Germline V CDR1 and CDR2: SEHNR, FQNEAQ (reference sequence). The CDR3 spans 15 residues. The V gene end was trimmed by 4 bases and the J gene end by 8 bases; junction bases not matched to a gene: 13. CDR3 amino acids: CASSSPGQNPSGYTF. The DNA for the CDR3 is TGTGCCAGCAGCTCACCGGGACAGAATCCCTCGGGCTACACCTTC.

This chain uses TRBV13 with TRBJ2-7; possibly TRBD1 for D (6 bases). V shed 1 base and J shed 6 bases, with 19 bases lying between them. The germline V gene encodes CDR1 PRHDT and CDR2 FYEKMQ (reference sequence). The CDR3 is made up of 16 amino acids. CDR3 coding DNA: TGTGCCAGCAGCTTAGAGAATACAGGGAAGTTGGGCGAGCAGTACTTC. The encoded protein is CASSLENTGKLGEQYF.

This chain joins TRBV24-1 and TRBJ2-1; 10 bases map to TRBD1. This CDR3 has 16 residues. V shed 6 bases and J 9 bases; nucleotides not matched to a gene: 13. Germline V lookup: CDR1 KGHDR, CDR2 SFDVKD. CDR3 sequence (DNA): TGTGCCACCAGTCCCGCCTTCGGGACAGGGGTTTTTGAGCAGTTCTTC. This translates into CATSPAFGTGVFEQFF.

The chain is built from TRBV4-3 and TRBJ2-5; a weak D match, TRBD1 (6 bases). CDR3 length: 16 residues. V dropped 0 bases and J dropped 5 bases, with 16 bases sitting between them. Germline V CDR1 and CDR2: LGHNA, YSLEER. The CDR3 DNA reads as TGCGCCAGCAGCCAAGATGGCCGCCCAGGGGAGGAGACCCAGTACTTC. Translating gives CASSQDGRPGEETQYF.

The chain combines TRBV24-1 with TRBJ2-1; a possible D gene is TRBD2 (6 bases). Trimming removed 3 bases at V and 0 bases at J, with 14 bases between. This CDR3 is 17 amino acids long. CDR1 is KGHDR, CDR2 SFDVKD, per germline. The CDR3 DNA reads TGTGCCACCAGTGATCGTCTAGCGACCTACTCCTACAATGAGCAGTTCTTC. Translated: CATSDRLATYSYNEQFF.

This rearrangement joins TRBV10-3 to TRBJ1-2; perhaps TRBD1 as D (5 bases). The CDR3 spans 14 residues. Looked up from germline, CDR1 is ENHRY and CDR2 is SYGVKD. V lost 6 bases, J lost 1 base, and 12 bases lay in between. DNA for the CDR3: TGTGCCATCAGGGGCGGGACCGTTAACTATGGCTACACCTTC. It is translated as CAIRGGTVNYGYTF.